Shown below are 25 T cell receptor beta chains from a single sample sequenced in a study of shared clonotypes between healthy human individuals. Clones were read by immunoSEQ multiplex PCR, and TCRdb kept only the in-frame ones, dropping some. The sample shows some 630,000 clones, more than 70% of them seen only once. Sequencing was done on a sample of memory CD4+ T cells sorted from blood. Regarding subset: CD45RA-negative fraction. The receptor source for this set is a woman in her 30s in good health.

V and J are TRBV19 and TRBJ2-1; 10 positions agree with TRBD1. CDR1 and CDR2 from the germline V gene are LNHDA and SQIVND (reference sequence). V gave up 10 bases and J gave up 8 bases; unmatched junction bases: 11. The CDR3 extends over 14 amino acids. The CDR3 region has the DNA TGTGCCACTGCTCGTGACAGGGGGCGGGATGAGCAGTTCTTC. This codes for CATARDRGRDEQFF.

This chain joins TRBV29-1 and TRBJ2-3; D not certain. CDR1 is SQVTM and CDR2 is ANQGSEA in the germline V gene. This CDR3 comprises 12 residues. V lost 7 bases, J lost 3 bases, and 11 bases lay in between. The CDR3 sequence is CSAFHQTDTQYF. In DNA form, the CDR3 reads TGCAGCGCCTTCCACCAGACAGATACGCAGTATTTT.

CDR3 sequence (DNA): TGTGCCAGCTCACCTCAGGGGACCAACGGCTACACCTTC. This gives the protein CASSPQGTNGYTF. The V and J genes are TRBV18 and TRBJ1-2, with D tentatively TRBD1 (6 bases). CDR1 is KGHSH, CDR2 LQKENI, per germline. CDR3 length: 13 amino acids. V shed 3 bases and J shed 8 bases, with 13 bases lying between them.

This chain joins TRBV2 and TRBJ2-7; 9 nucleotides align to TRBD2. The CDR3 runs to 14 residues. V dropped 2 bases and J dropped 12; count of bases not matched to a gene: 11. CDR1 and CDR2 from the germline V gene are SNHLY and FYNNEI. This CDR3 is CASSELAGVRPGYF. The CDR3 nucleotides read TGTGCCAGCAGTGAATTAGCGGGAGTACGCCCCGGGTACTTC.

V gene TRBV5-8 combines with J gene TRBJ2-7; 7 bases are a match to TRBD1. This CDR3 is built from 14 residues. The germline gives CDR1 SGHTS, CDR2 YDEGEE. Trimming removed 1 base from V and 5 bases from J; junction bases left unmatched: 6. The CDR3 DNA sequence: TGTGCCAGCAGCTTGTTAGGACAGGCCCACGAGCAGTACTTC. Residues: CASSLLGQAHEQYF.

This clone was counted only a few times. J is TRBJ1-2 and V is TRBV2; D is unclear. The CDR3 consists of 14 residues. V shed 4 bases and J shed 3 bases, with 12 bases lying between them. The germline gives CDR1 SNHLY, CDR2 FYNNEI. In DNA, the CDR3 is TGTGCCAGCAGTGGGTCCGTGGAGTACTATGGCTACACCTTC. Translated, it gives CASSGSVEYYGYTF.

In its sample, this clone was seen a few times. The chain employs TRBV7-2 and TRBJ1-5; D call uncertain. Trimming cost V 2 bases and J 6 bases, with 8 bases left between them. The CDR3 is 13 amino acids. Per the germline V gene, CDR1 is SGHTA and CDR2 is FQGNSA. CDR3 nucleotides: TGTGCCAGCAGCTTACGGTCCAGTCAGCCCCAGCATTTT. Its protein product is CASSLRSSQPQHF.

In nucleotides, the CDR3 is TGTGCCAGCACTAATTACAAGAACACTGAAGCTTTCTTT. Translating it yields CASTNYKNTEAFF. V and J are TRBV6-5 and TRBJ1-1; D remains ambiguous. CDR1 MNHEY and CDR2 SVGAGI come from the germline V gene. The CDR3 extends over 13 amino acids. Trimming shortened V by 7 bases and J by 1 base, and 10 bases separated the two germline ends.

The CDR3 spells CASSPRARRDQPQHF. The CDR3 nucleotides are TGTGCCAGTAGCCCCCGGGCCCGCCGCGATCAGCCCCAGCATTTT. The chain couples TRBV19 to TRBJ1-5; D remains unclear. Trimming pared 6 bases from V and 5 bases from J, leaving 17 bases between. Germline V gene sequence: CDR1 LNHDA, CDR2 SQIVND (reference sequence). The CDR3 sequence is 15 residues long.

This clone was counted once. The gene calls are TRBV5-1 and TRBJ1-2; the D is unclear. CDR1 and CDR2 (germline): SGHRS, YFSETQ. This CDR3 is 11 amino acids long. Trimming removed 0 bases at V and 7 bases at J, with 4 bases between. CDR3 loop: CASSLDGGYTF. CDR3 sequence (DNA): TGCGCCAGCAGCTTGGACGGTGGCTACACCTTC.

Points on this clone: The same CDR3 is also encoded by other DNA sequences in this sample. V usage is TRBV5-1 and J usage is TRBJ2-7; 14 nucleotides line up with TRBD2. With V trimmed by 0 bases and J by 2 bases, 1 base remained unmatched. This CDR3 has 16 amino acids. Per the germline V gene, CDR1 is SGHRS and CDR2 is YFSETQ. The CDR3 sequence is CASSLGGLAGAYEQYF. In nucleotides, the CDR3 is TGCGCCAGCAGCTTGGGGGGACTAGCGGGAGCCTACGAGCAGTACTTC.

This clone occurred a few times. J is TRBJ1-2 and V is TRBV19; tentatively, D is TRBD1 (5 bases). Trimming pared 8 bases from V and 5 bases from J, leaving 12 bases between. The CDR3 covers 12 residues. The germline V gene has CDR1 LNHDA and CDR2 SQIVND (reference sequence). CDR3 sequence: CASRLGDYGYTF. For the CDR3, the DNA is TGTGCCAGTCGATTAGGGGATTATGGCTACACCTTC.

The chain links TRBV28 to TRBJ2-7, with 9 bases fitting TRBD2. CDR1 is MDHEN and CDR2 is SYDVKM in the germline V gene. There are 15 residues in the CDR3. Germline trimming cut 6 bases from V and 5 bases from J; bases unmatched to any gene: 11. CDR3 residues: CASRSAGGFSNEQYF. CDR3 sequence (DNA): TGTGCCAGCAGATCAGCGGGAGGTTTTTCGAACGAGCAGTACTTC.

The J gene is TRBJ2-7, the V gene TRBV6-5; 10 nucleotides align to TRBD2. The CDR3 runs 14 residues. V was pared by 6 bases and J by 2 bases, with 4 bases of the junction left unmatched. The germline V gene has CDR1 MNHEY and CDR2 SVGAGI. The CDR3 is CASSVAGGPYEQYF. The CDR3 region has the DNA TGTGCCAGCAGCGTAGCGGGAGGTCCCTACGAGCAGTACTTC.

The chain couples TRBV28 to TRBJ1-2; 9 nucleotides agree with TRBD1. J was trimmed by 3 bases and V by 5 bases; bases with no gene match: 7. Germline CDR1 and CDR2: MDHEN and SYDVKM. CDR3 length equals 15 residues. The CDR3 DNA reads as TGTGCCAGCAGTCCCGGGACAGGGAAGCACTATGGCTACACCTTC. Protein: CASSPGTGKHYGYTF.

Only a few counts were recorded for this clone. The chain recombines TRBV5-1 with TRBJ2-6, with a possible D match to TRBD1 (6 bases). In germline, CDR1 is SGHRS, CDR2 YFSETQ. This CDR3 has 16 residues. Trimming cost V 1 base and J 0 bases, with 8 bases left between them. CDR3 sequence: CASSLWDNSGANVLTF. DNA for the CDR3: TGCGCCAGCAGCTTGTGGGACAACTCTGGGGCCAACGTCCTGACTTTC.

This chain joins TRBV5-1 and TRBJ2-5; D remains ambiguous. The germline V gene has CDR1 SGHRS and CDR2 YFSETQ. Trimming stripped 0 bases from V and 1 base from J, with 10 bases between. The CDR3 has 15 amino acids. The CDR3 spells CASSLGPTIQETQYF. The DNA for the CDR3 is TGCGCCAGCAGCTTGGGTCCTACGATCCAAGAGACCCAGTACTTC.

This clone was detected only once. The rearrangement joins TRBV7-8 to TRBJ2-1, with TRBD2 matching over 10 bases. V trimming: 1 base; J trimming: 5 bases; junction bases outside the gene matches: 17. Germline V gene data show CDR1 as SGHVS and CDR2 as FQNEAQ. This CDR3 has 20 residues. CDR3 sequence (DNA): TGTGCCAGCAGCTTAGAAATCCCCCTAGCGGGAGTGGGCTTCGACAATGAGCAGTTCTTC. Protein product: CASSLEIPLAGVGFDNEQFF.

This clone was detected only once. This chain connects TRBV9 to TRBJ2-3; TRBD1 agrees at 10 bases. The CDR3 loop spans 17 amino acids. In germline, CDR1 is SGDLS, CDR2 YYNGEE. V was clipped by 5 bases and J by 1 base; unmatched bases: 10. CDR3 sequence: CASSVPGTGAGTDTQYF. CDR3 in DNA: TGTGCCAGCAGTGTCCCCGGGACAGGGGCTGGCACAGATACGCAGTATTTT.

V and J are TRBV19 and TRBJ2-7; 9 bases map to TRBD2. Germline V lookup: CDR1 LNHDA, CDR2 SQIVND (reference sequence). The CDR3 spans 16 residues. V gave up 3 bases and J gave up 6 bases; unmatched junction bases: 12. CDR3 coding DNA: TGTGCCAGTAGTATCCAAACCGGCGGGAGGGCCATCGAGCAGTACTTC. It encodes CASSIQTGGRAIEQYF.

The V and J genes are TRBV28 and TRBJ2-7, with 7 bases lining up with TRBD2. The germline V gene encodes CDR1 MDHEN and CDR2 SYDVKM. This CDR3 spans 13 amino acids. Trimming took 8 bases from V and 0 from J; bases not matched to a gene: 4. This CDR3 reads CASLGGGSYEQYF. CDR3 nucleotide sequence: TGTGCCAGCCTGGGCGGGGGCTCCTACGAGCAGTACTTC.

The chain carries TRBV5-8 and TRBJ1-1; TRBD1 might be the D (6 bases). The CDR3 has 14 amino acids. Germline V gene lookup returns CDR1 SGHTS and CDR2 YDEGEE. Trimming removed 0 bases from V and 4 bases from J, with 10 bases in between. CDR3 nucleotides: TGTGCCAGCAGCTTGGAGCGGGGGCGCACTGAAGCTTTCTTT. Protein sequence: CASSLERGRTEAFF.

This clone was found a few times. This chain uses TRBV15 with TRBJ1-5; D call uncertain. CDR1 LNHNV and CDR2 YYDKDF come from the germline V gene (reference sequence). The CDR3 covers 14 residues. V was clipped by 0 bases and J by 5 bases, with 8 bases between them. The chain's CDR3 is CATSRDRTDQPQHF. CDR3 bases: TGTGCCACCAGCAGAGACCGCACTGATCAGCCCCAGCATTTT.

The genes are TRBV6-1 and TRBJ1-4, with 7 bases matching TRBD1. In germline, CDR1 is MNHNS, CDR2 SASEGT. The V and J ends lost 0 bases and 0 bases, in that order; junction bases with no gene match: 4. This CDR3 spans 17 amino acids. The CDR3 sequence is CASSEATGFATNEKLFF. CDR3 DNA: TGTGCCAGCAGTGAAGCGACAGGGTTTGCAACTAATGAAAAACTGTTTTTT.

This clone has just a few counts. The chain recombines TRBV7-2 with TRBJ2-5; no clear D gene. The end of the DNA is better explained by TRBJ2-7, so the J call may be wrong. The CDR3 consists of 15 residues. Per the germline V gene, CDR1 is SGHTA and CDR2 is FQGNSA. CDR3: CASSLGSSSSYEQYF. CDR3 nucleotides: TGTGCCAGCAGCTTAGGTAGCAGTAGCTCCTACGAGCAGTACTTC.